Presented here are 9 T cell receptor beta chains from one specimen sequenced in a study of regulatory T cells in long-lasting Graves disease. Arm-PCR of CDR3 regions and iRepertoire HTBI primers were the basis on which TCR beta libraries were built. TCRdb reanalysed the multiplex PCR reads using MiXCR and keeps one entry per CDR3 protein. The sample comprises a few hundred thousand distinct CDR3 sequences, less than 25% of which are singletons, and roughly a quarter rests with the top ten. Stated time point: persistent/refractory GD, antithyroid drugs over 5 years with positive TRAb. The authors made the TCR library using RNA they extracted from PBMCs. The source material was peripheral blood mononuclear cells (PBMCs), sampled when the disease was refractory, from a patient treated with antithyroid drugs. These receptors originate from a female donor with Graves disease.

This clonotype was observed at least ten times. The chain recombines TRBV7-2 with TRBJ2-7; D uncertain. V was cut by 5 bases and J by 4 bases, with 12 bases left in between. The germline V gene has CDR1 SGHTA and CDR2 FQGNSA. The CDR3 loop spans 13 amino acids. The CDR3 spells CASSAWALYEQYF. The DNA of the CDR3 is TGTGCCAGCAGCGCCTGGGCATTGTACGAGCAGTACTTC.

The chain carries TRBV27 and TRBJ2-7; no firm D call. V was trimmed by 5 bases and J by 6 bases, leaving 8 bases between them. The CDR3 is made up of 11 amino acids. Germline V gene sequence: CDR1 MNHEY, CDR2 SMNVEV (reference sequence). This CDR3 is CASSAYGEQYF. The CDR3 DNA reads TGTGCCAGCAGTGCCTATGGCGAGCAGTACTTC.

Ten or more counts support this clonotype. The rearrangement uses TRBV7-2 and TRBJ2-2; 7 bases match TRBD2. J gave up 5 bases and V 1 base, and 10 bases lay outside the gene matches. This CDR3 contains 17 residues. Germline V CDR1 and CDR2: SGHTA, FQGNSA. Here the CDR3 reads CASSLVGGGRSTGELFF. CDR3 sequence (DNA): TGTGCCAGCAGCTTAGTAGGCGGCGGGAGAAGTACCGGGGAGCTGTTTTTT.

The rearrangement links TRBV29-1 to TRBJ2-2; D is unclear. V dropped 7 bases and J dropped 6 bases, with 12 bases sitting between them. The CDR3 has 12 residues. Per the germline V gene, CDR1 is SQVTM and CDR2 is ANQGSEA. Here the CDR3 reads CSARRISGELFF. The CDR3 coding sequence is TGCAGCGCGAGACGGATTTCCGGGGAGCTGTTTTTT.

This clonotype was observed at least ten times. The chain has TRBV12-3 or TRBV12-4 and TRBJ1-4; D gene unclear. This CDR3 is 15 amino acids long. The ends were cut back, 6 bases at V and 0 bases at J, with 11 bases in the middle. CDR3 sequence (DNA): TGTGCCAGCAGCATCCTTTCTACAACTAATGAAAAACTGTTTTTT. Its protein is CASSILSTTNEKLFF.

This clonotype was detected only a few times. This chain connects TRBV30 to TRBJ1-2; a possible D gene is TRBD1 (5 bases). V was cut by 1 base and J by 4 bases, with 7 bases left in between. The CDR3 extends over 12 amino acids. Germline-derived CDR1 and CDR2 are GTSNPN and SVGIG (reference sequence). DNA for the CDR3: TGTGCCTGGAGTGAGGGGTCCTATGGCTACACCTTC. The encoded protein is CAWSEGSYGYTF.

This chain connects TRBV5-1 to TRBJ2-7; D remains ambiguous. Trimming removed 0 bases from V and 3 bases from J, with 16 bases in between. The CDR3 covers 16 residues. Germline CDR1 SGHRS, CDR2 YFSETQ. Here the CDR3 reads CASSLVVARYYYEQYF. The DNA for the CDR3 is TGCGCCAGCAGCTTGGTGGTTGCCAGATACTACTACGAGCAGTACTTC.

The V call is TRBV20-1, the J call TRBJ1-5; D gene uncertain. The CDR3 loop spans 13 amino acids. V was clipped by 1 base and J by 2 bases, with 6 bases between them. Germline V gives CDR1 DFQATT, CDR2 SNEGSKA (reference sequence). The CDR3 reads CSARGSRNQPQHF. For the CDR3, the DNA is TGCAGTGCTAGAGGGAGCCGCAATCAGCCCCAGCATTTT.

This clonotype came up a few times. The chain uses TRBV19 and TRBJ1-5; D unclear. Germline loops: CDR1 LNHDA, CDR2 SQIVND (reference sequence). This CDR3 contains 17 residues. Trimming shortened V by 6 bases and J by 4 bases, and 22 bases separated the two germline ends. CDR3 sequence: CASRGLGHIRPNQPQHF. The CDR3 region has the DNA TGTGCCAGTAGGGGGTTGGGTCACATCCGACCAAATCAGCCCCAGCATTTT.